This T cell receptor beta chain appears in the sequencing data of a study of response to subunit inactivated influenza vaccine. V dropped 0 bases and J dropped 15; count of bases not matched to a gene: 15. Germline V CDR1 and CDR2: DFQATT, SNEGSKA (reference sequence). The CDR3 has 15 residues. TCRdb reprocessed the RT-PCR reads with MiXCR, giving one entry per CDR3 protein. The sample lists 800,000 or so distinct CDR3 sequences, around 21% occurring once. This clonotype has more than one count but fewer than ten. Its antigen is not known. Study-level findings and limits: Authors suggested each seasonal flu vaccination may recruit only limited numbers of new T cells.

This TCR came from a man in his forties or fifties who received an inactivated influenza vaccine. Specimen: PBMCs from blood, collected more than 4 days after vaccination. The chain has TRBV20-1 and TRBJ2-1, with 9 bases that match TRBD2. The CDR3 reads CSARDKGLAGVGRFF. The CDR3 region has the DNA TGCAGTGCTAGAGATAAGGGACTAGCAGGGGTCGGCCGGTTCTTC.